The 29 T cell receptor beta chains presented below share a single source sample, sequenced in a study of Ad26.COV2.S vaccination and SARS-CoV-2 variants. This sample's treatment: 15 to 20 received Ad26.COV2.S at low or high dose, single or two shots; about 5 received placebo; per-sample allocation not given. After the first vaccine or placebo injection, samples were drawn on day 63. Method: immunoSEQ multiplex PCR; TCRdb's copy keeps in-frame clones and lacks some. The sample has fewer than 900,000 clones; 89% are singletons. The sample consisted of peripheral blood, taken in a trial of Ad26.COV2.S vaccine versus placebo. The source is a person aged 18 to 59 who received the Ad26.COV2.S COVID-19 vaccine or a placebo.

The chain uses TRBV6-4 and TRBJ2-2; the match to TRBD2 covers 9 bases. Losses at the gene ends were 3 bases for V and 4 bases for J; bases not matched to a gene: 18. Germline V gives CDR1 MRHNA, CDR2 SNTAGT. The CDR3 is 20 residues long. CDR3 bases: TGTGCCAGCAGTGATCGGGCTAGCGGGACCGTTTTTGGGGGCACCGGGGAGCTGTTTTTT. Protein product: CASSDRASGTVFGGTGELFF.

This chain joins TRBV5-4 and TRBJ1-2, with D perhaps TRBD1 (5 bases). Germline CDR1 is SGHNT and CDR2 is YYREEE (reference sequence). The CDR3 covers 16 residues. V was clipped by 4 bases and J by 1 base, with 17 bases between them. The CDR3 is CASSIIDRGINYGYTF. CDR3 nucleotide sequence: TGTGCCAGCAGCATTATAGACAGAGGAATTAACTATGGCTACACCTTC.

This sequence joins TRBV3-1 (or the pseudogene TRBV3-2) and TRBJ1-3; no clear D. V was clipped by 4 bases and J by 4 bases, with 8 bases between them. This CDR3 comprises 13 residues. The germline V gene has CDR1 LGHDT and CDR2 YNNKEL (reference sequence). CDR3 sequence (DNA): TGTGCCAGCAGCCTCGGGCGGGGAAACACCATATATTTT. Its protein is CASSLGRGNTIYF.

CDR3 coding DNA: TGTGCCAGCAGTAAGTACAGCGAAAACATTCAGTACTTC. Translated, it gives CASSKYSENIQYF. The chain employs TRBV12-3 or TRBV12-4 and TRBJ2-4; no firm D call. The ends were cut back, 5 bases at V and 5 bases at J, with 10 bases in the middle. CDR3 length equals 13 residues.

J is TRBJ2-1 and V is TRBV3-1 (or the pseudogene TRBV3-2); 7 bases are shared with TRBD2. Germline V gene lookup returns CDR1 LGHDT and CDR2 YNNKEL (reference sequence). Trimming at V came to 4 bases and at J to 8 bases, leaving 14 bases not matched to a gene. The CDR3 has 16 amino acids. The CDR3 DNA is TGTGCCAGCAGCCCCAAGCGACTAGCAGGTTCGTATGAGCAGTTCTTC. This codes for CASSPKRLAGSYEQFF.

The chain uses TRBV27 and TRBJ2-2, with D unclear. Deletions cut 3 bases from V and 1 base from J, with 12 bases between. The CDR3 spans 16 residues. The germline V gene encodes CDR1 MNHEY and CDR2 SMNVEV (reference sequence). The CDR3 DNA sequence: TGTGCCAGCAGTTTGAAGGAGCGATGGAACACCGGGGAGCTGTTTTTT. This translates into CASSLKERWNTGELFF.

J is TRBJ1-1 and V is TRBV10-3, with D unclear. Germline assignment: CDR1 ENHRY and CDR2 SYGVKD. This CDR3 region has 13 residues. Trimming took 4 bases from V and 5 from J, leaving 11 bases between them. CDR3 region: CAISVVRRTEAFF. The CDR3 DNA is TGTGCCATCAGTGTCGTCAGACGGACTGAAGCTTTCTTT.

The CDR3 loop is CATSDLTGDGEQFF. The CDR3 DNA sequence: TGTGCCACCAGTGACCTGACAGGGGACGGTGAGCAGTTCTTC. The J gene is TRBJ2-1, the V gene TRBV24-1, with 8 bases lining up with TRBD1. The V and J ends lost 4 bases and 9 bases, in that order; junction bases with no gene match: 7. CDR1 and CDR2 (germline): KGHDR, SFDVKD. This CDR3 region has 14 residues.

This clone was detected once. V and J are TRBV7-3 and TRBJ2-5; D possibly uses TRBD1 or TRBD2 (5 bases each). Germline CDR1 is SGHTA and CDR2 is FQGTGA. Trimming took 1 base from V and 7 from J, leaving 10 bases between them. CDR3 size: 13 residues. Written as DNA, the CDR3 is TGTGCCAGCAGCTTAAACGGGGCAGGGACCCAGTACTTC. Translation: CASSLNGAGTQYF.

This clone has only a few counts. V and J are TRBV7-9 and TRBJ2-7, with D perhaps TRBD1 or TRBD2 (5 bases each). The CDR3 length is 14 residues. Trimming shortened V by 3 bases and J by 6 bases, and 15 bases separated the two germline ends. Germline values: CDR1 SEHNR, CDR2 FQNEAQ (reference sequence). Here the CDR3 DNA reads TGTGCCAGCAGCTTTCTGGGGGAGCACGCCGAGCAGTACTTC. It is translated as CASSFLGEHAEQYF.

The chain carries TRBV7-2 and TRBJ2-7; D is ambiguous. Germline CDR1 is SGHTA and CDR2 is FQGNSA. V was clipped by 0 bases and J by 1 base, with 7 bases between them. There are 14 residues in the CDR3. The CDR3 spells CASSLARISYEQYF. CDR3 DNA: TGTGCCAGCAGCTTAGCGCGGATTTCCTACGAGCAGTACTTC.

V usage is TRBV6-5 and J usage is TRBJ1-6; no definite D call. Germline V gives CDR1 MNHEY, CDR2 SVGAGI. V lost 10 bases and J lost 4, with 14 bases in between. The CDR3 is 14 amino acids. This chain's CDR3 is CATPGRQYNSPLHF. In DNA form, the CDR3 reads TGTGCCACCCCGGGGAGGCAGTATAATTCACCCCTCCACTTT.

The genes are TRBV12-3 or TRBV12-4 and TRBJ2-1, with D possibly matching TRBD1 (5 bases). The ends were cut back, 6 bases at V and 15 bases at J, with 15 bases in the middle. The CDR3 has 11 residues. The CDR3 spells CASRLQGSAFF. DNA for the CDR3: TGTGCCAGCAGACTCCAGGGTTCAGCGTTCTTC.

This chain links TRBV18 with TRBJ1-2, with 7 bases aligning to TRBD1. The V segment lost 4 bases and the J segment 5 bases; nucleotides outside the gene matches: 7. The CDR3 totals 14 residues. Looked up from germline, CDR1 is KGHSH and CDR2 is LQKENI. CDR3 nucleotides: TGTGCCAGCTCACAACCGGGACAGACTTATGGCTACACCTTC. Translated, it gives CASSQPGQTYGYTF.

V usage is TRBV20-1 and J usage is TRBJ2-1; 7 bases match TRBD2. This CDR3 has 13 amino acids. The junction had 1 base not matched to a gene; V was cut back by 3 bases and J by 2 bases. Per the germline V gene, CDR1 is DFQATT and CDR2 is SNEGSKA (reference sequence). The CDR3 region has the DNA TGCAGTGCTAGTCGGGGGGCCTACAATGAGCAGTTCTTC. This gives the protein CSASRGAYNEQFF.

This rearrangement joins TRBV21-1 to TRBJ2-7. TRBV21-1 is recorded as a pseudogene. The CDR3 extends over 14 amino acids. CDR3: CASKQPGSSYEQYF. The CDR3 bases are TGTGCCAGCAAACAGCCGGGTAGCTCCTACGAGCAGTACTTC.

This chain joins TRBV11-2 and TRBJ2-3; D perhaps matches TRBD2 (6 bases). Germline V gives CDR1 SGHAT, CDR2 FQNNGV. The CDR3 runs 15 residues. V lost 2 bases and J lost 4, with 13 bases in between. The CDR3 nucleotides are TGTGCCAGCAGCTTACGGGGGAGTGGTTCAGATACGCAGTATTTT. Translation: CASSLRGSGSDTQYF.

The chain couples TRBV27 to TRBJ2-1; D is perhaps TRBD1 (5 bases). V was pared by 1 base and J by 6 bases, with 7 bases between. In germline, CDR1 is MNHEY, CDR2 SMNVEV (reference sequence). The CDR3 is 13 residues long. The CDR3 DNA reads as TGTGCCAGCAGTTTATTTGACAGCAATGAGCAGTTCTTC. This encodes CASSLFDSNEQFF.

The chain is built from TRBV19 and TRBJ1-2; TRBD1 might be the D (6 bases). Germline V gene data show CDR1 as LNHDA and CDR2 as SQIVND (reference sequence). The ends were cut back, 6 bases at V and 0 bases at J, with 11 bases in the middle. The CDR3 is 14 residues long. As DNA, the CDR3 is TGTGCCAGTAGGCACGGACAGACTAACTATGGCTACACCTTC. Its translation: CASRHGQTNYGYTF.

The V call is TRBV2, the J call TRBJ1-5, with D unresolved. V was trimmed by 3 bases and J by 5 bases, leaving 11 bases between them. The CDR3 length is 14 residues. Germline V gene sequence: CDR1 SNHLY, CDR2 FYNNEI. The CDR3 coding sequence is TGTGCCAGCAGTGATCGAAGCAGTGATCAGCCCCAGCATTTT. Protein product: CASSDRSSDQPQHF.

The genes are TRBV6-2 or TRBV6-3 and TRBJ2-7; D might be TRBD1 (6 bases). The CDR3 is 16 amino acids. Germline values: CDR1 MNHEY, CDR2 SVGEGT. The V gene lost 2 bases and the J gene lost 7 bases, with 21 bases spanning the gap. The CDR3 protein is CASSYLFGTPAEEQYF. CDR3 sequence (DNA): TGTGCCAGCAGTTACCTATTCGGGACACCGGCGGAAGAGCAGTACTTC.

The rearrangement uses TRBV6-5 and TRBJ2-7; 9 bases agree with TRBD2. The junction had 6 bases not matched to a gene; V was cut back by 4 bases and J by 2 bases. This CDR3 has 15 residues. Germline V CDR1 and CDR2: MNHEY, SVGAGI. In nucleotides, the CDR3 is TGTGCCAGCAGTTCCCAACTAGCGGGCACCTACGAGCAGTACTTC. Translated: CASSSQLAGTYEQYF.

This chain connects TRBV10-3 to TRBJ2-2; D may be TRBD1 (5 bases). V was trimmed by 3 bases and J by 6 bases, leaving 14 bases between them. Per germline, CDR1 ENHRY and CDR2 SYGVKD. The CDR3 totals 15 residues. The CDR3 loop reads CAISDPVRVAGELFF. The CDR3 region has the DNA TGTGCCATCAGTGACCCTGTCAGGGTGGCCGGGGAGCTGTTTTTT.

This chain uses TRBV14 with TRBJ2-1; TRBD2 matches at 8 bases. V was pared by 3 bases and J by 2 bases, with 6 bases of the junction left unmatched. This CDR3 is 16 amino acids long. The germline V gene encodes CDR1 SGHDN and CDR2 FVKESK. The CDR3 loop is CASSHGGGLTYNEQFF. CDR3 DNA sequence: TGTGCCAGCAGCCACGGGGGGGGCCTAACCTACAATGAGCAGTTCTTC.

The chain recombines TRBV15 with TRBJ1-5, with D tentatively TRBD1 (6 bases). The CDR3 consists of 14 residues. Trimming removed 8 bases at V and 0 bases at J, with 11 bases between. The germline V gene has CDR1 LNHNV and CDR2 YYDKDF (reference sequence). The CDR3 nucleotides are TGTGCCACCCGTACAGGGTATAGCAATCAGCCCCAGCATTTT. Residues: CATRTGYSNQPQHF.

This sequence joins TRBV30 and TRBJ1-2; no reliable D call. The CDR3 loop spans 13 amino acids. The V end lost 0 bases, the J end lost 1 base, and 6 bases lay between the germline ends. CDR1 and CDR2 (germline): GTSNPN, SVGIG (reference sequence). DNA of the CDR3: TGTGCCTGGAGTGTACGTAGTAACTATGGCTACACCTTC. It translates to CAWSVRSNYGYTF.

This chain connects TRBV13 to TRBJ2-3, with D possibly TRBD1 on 5 matching bases. Germline V gene sequence: CDR1 PRHDT, CDR2 FYEKMQ (reference sequence). Trimming took off 0 bases at V and 4 bases at J, with 11 bases between the two ends. The CDR3 consists of 15 residues. The CDR3 DNA follows: TGTGCCAGCAGCTTAGGGGGCAGGGCCTCAGATACGCAGTATTTT. This codes for CASSLGGRASDTQYF.

The gene calls are TRBV12-5 and TRBJ2-2; 8 bases are shared with TRBD1. After removal of 6 bases from V and 3 bases from J, the junction contained 15 bases not matched to a gene. CDR1 is LGHNT and CDR2 is FRNRAP in the germline V gene. CDR3 length: 18 residues. The CDR3, as DNA: TGTGCTAGTGGAAGGGGTCCCTTCCCGGACAGGGACACCGGGGAGCTGTTTTTT. Encoded protein: CASGRGPFPDRDTGELFF.

This clone occurred a few times. V gene TRBV14 combines with J gene TRBJ2-1; D possibly corresponds to TRBD2 (6 bases). There are 17 residues in the CDR3. Trimming pared 4 bases from V and 4 bases from J, leaving 20 bases between. Looked up from germline, CDR1 is SGHDN and CDR2 is FVKESK. Written as DNA, the CDR3 is TGTGCCAGCAGCCCGGCTAGCAGCGCGGGACGTTACAATGAGCAGTTCTTC. It specifies CASSPASSAGRYNEQFF.